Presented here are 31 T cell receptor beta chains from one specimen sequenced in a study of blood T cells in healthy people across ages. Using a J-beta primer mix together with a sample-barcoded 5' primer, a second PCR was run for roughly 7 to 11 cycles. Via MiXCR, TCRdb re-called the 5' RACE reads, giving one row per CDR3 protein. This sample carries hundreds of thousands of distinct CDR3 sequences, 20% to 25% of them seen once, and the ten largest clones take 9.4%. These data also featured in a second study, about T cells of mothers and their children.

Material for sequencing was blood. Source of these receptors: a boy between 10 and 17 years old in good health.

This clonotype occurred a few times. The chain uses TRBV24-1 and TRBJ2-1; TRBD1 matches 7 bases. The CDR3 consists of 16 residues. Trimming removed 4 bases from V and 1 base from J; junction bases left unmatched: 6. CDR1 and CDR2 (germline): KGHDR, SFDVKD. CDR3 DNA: TGTGCCACCAGTGAACAAGGACAGGTTTCCTACAATGAGCAGTTCTTC. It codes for CATSEQGQVSYNEQFF.

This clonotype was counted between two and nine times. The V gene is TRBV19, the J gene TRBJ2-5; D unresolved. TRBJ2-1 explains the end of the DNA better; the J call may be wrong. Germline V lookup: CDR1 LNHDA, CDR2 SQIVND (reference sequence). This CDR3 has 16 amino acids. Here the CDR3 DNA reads TGTGCCAGTAGTATATCACGGGCCCCAATAAACAATGAGCAGTTCTTC. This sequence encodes CASSISRAPINNEQFF.

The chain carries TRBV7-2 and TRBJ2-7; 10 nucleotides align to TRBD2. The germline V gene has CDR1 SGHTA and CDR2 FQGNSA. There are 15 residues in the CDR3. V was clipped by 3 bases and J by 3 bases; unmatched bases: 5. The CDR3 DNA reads TGTGCCAGCAGCTTGGGACTAGCGTCGGGCTACGAGCAGTACTTC. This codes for CASSLGLASGYEQYF.

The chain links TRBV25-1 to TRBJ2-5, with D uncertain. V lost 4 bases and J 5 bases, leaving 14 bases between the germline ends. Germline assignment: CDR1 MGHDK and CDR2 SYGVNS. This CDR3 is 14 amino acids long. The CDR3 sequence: CASSGPRKVETQYF. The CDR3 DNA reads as TGTGCCAGCAGTGGACCTCGCAAGGTGGAGACCCAGTACTTC.

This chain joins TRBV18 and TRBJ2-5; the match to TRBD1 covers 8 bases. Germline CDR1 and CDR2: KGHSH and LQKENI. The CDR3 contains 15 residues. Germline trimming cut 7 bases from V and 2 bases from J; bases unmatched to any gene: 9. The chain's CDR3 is CASFPGQGPQETQYF. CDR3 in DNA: TGTGCCAGCTTCCCAGGACAGGGCCCACAAGAGACCCAGTACTTC.

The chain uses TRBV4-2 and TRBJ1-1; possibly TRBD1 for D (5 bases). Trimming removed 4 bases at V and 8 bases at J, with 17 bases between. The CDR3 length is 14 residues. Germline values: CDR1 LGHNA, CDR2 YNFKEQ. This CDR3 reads CASSPAGGGGEAFF. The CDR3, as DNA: TGTGCCAGCAGCCCAGCAGGCGGCGGGGGAGAAGCTTTCTTT.

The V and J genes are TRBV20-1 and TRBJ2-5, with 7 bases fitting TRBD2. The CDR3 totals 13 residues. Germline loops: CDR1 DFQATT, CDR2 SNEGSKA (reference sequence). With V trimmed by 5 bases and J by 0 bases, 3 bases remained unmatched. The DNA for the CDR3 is TGCAGTGCTCTACGGGGGGACCAAGAGACCCAGTACTTC. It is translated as CSALRGDQETQYF.

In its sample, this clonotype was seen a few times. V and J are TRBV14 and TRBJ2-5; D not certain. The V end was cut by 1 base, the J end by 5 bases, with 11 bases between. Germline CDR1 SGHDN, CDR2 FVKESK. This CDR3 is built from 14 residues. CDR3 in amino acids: CASSQARRTETQYF. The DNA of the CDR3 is TGTGCCAGCAGCCAAGCCAGGAGAACGGAGACCCAGTACTTC.

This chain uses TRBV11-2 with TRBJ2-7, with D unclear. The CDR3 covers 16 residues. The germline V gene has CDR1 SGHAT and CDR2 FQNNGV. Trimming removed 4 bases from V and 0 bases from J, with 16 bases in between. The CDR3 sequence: CASSWPTGQISYEQYF. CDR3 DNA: TGTGCCAGCAGCTGGCCGACTGGGCAGATCTCCTACGAGCAGTACTTC.

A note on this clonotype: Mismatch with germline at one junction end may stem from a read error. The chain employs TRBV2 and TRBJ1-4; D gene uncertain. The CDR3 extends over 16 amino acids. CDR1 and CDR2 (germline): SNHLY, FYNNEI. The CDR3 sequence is CASNAWLPATNEKRFF. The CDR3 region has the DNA TGTGCCAGCAACGCCTGGCTCCCTGCAACTAATGAAAAACGGTTTTTT.

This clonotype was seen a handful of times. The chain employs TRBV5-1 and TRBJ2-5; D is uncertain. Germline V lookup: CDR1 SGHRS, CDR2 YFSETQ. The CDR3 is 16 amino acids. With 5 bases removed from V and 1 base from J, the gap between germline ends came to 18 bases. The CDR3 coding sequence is TGCGCCAGCAGTTCACCTAGGTTGGGCCCCCAAGAGACCCAGTACTTC. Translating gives CASSSPRLGPQETQYF.

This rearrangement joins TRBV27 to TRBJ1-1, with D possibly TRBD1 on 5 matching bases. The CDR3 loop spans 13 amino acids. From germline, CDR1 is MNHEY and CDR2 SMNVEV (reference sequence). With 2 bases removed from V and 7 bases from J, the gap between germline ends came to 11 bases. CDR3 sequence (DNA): TGTGCCAGCAGTTTAGGGGGTCGGAGTGAAGCTTTCTTT. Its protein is CASSLGGRSEAFF.

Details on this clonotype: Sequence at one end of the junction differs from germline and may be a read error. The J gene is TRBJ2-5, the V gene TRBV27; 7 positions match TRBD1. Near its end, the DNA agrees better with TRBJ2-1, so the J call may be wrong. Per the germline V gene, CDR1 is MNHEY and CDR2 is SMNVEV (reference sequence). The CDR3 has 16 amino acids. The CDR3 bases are TGCGCCAGCAGTTTATCAACAGGGGATCCCTACAATGAGCAGTTCTTC. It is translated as CASSLSTGDPYNEQFF.

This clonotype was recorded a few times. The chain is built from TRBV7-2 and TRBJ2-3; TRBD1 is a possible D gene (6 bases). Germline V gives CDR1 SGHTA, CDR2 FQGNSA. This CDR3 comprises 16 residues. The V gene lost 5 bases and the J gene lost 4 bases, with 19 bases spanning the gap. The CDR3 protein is CASSAGDLREPDTQYF. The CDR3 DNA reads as TGTGCCAGCAGCGCAGGGGATCTGAGGGAACCAGATACGCAGTATTTT. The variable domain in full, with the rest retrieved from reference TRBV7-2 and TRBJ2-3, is GAGVSQSPSNKVTEKGKDVELRCDPISGHTALYWYRQSLGQGLEFLIYFQGNSAPDKSGLPSDRFSAERTGGSVSTLTIQRTQQEDSAVYLCASSAGDLREPDTQYFGPGTRLTVL.

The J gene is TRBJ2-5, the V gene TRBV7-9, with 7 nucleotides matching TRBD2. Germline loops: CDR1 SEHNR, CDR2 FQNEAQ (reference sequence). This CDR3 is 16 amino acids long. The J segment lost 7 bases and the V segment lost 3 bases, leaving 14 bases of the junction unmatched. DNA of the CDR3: TGTGCCAGCAGCTTCCAAAAGCGGGATGCAAGATTGACCCAGTACTTC. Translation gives CASSFQKRDARLTQYF.

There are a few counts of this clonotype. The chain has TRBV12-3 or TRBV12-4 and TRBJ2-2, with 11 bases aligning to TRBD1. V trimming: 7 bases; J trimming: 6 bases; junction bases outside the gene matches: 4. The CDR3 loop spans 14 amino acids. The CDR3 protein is CASNPGQGAGELFF. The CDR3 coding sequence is TGTGCCAGCAACCCGGGACAGGGGGCCGGGGAGCTGTTTTTT.

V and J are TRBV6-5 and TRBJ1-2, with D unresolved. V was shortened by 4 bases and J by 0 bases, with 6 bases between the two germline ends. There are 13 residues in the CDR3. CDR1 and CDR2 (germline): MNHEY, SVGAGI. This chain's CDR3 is CASSLMTNYGYTF. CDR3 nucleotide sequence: TGTGCCAGCAGTTTGATGACTAACTATGGCTACACCTTC.

The CDR3 loop is CASSSLGRYGYNEQFF. The CDR3 nucleotides are TGTGCCAGCAGCTCCCTAGGGCGTTATGGGTACAATGAGCAGTTCTTC. The chain couples TRBV7-8 to TRBJ2-1; D call uncertain. Germline-derived CDR1 and CDR2 are SGHVS and FQNEAQ. This CDR3 comprises 16 residues. V was cut by 4 bases and J by 4 bases, with 17 bases left in between. Based on the CDR3 plus reference TRBV7-8 and TRBJ2-1, the full variable domain is GAGVSQSPRYKVAKRGQDVALRCDPISGHVSLFWYQQALGQGPEFLTYFQNEAQLDKSGLPSDRFFAERPEGSVSTLKIQRTQQEDSAVYLCASSSLGRYGYNEQFFGPGTRLTVL.

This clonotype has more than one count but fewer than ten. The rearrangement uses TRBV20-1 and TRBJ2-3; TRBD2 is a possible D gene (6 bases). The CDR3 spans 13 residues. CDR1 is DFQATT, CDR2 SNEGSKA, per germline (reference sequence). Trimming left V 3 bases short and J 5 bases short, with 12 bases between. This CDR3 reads CSASFAGGDTQYF. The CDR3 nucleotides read TGCAGTGCTAGTTTCGCCGGGGGAGATACGCAGTATTTT.

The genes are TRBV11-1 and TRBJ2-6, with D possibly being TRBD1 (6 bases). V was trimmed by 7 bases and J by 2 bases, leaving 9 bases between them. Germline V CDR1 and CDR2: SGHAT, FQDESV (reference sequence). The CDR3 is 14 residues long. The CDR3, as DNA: TGTGCCAGCACTACAGGGCCTGGGGCCAACGTCCTGACTTTC. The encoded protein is CASTTGPGANVLTF.

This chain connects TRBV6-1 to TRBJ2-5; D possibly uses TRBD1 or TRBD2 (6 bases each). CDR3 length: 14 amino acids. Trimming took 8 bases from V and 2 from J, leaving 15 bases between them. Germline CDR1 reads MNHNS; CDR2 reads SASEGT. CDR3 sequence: CASRVGGAQETQYF. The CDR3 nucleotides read TGTGCCAGCCGGGTGGGGGGCGCACAAGAGACCCAGTACTTC.

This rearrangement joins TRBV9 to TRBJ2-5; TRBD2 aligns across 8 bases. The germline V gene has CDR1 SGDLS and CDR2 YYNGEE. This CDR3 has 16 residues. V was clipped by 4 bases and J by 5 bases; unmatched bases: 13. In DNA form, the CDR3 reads TGTGCCAGCAGCCCCACGGGAGGGGCTTTCGGGGAGACCCAGTACTTC. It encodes CASSPTGGAFGETQYF. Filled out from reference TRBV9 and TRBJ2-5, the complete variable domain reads DSGVTQTPKHLITATGQRVTLRCSPRSGDLSVYWYQQSLDQGLQFLIQYYNGEERAKGNILERFSAQQFPDLHSELNLSSLELGDSALYFCASSPTGGAFGETQYFGPGTRLLVL.

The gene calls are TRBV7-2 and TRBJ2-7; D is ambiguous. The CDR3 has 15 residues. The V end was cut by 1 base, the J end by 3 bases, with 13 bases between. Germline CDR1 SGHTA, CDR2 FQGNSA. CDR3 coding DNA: TGTGCCAGCAGCTTAGTGTCGTATTCGGACTACGAGCAGTACTTC. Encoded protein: CASSLVSYSDYEQYF.

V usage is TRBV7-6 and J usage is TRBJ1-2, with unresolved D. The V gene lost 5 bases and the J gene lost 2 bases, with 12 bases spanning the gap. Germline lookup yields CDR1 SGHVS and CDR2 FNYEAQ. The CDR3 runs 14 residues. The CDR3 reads CASSPDTYNYGYTF. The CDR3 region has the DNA TGTGCCAGCAGCCCAGACACGTACAACTATGGCTACACCTTC.

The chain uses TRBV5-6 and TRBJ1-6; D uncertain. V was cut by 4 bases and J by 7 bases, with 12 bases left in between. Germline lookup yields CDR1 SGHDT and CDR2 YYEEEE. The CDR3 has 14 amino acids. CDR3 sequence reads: CASSVYGPNSPLHF. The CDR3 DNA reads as TGTGCCAGCAGCGTCTATGGTCCAAATTCACCCCTCCACTTT.

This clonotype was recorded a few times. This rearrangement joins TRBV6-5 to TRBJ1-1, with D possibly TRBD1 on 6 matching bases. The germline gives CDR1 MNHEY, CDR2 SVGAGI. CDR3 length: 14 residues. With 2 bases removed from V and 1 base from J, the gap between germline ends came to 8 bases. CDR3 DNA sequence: TGTGCCAGCAGTTACGGGGGCTCGAACACTGAAGCTTTCTTT. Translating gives CASSYGGSNTEAFF.

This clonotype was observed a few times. This chain's CDR3 is CASRPVTLTGQPQHF. As DNA, the CDR3 is TGTGCCAGTAGGCCCGTGACACTCACTGGGCAGCCCCAGCATTTT. The V call is TRBV19, the J call TRBJ1-5; D is unclear. The V end was cut by 6 bases, the J end by 7 bases, with 19 bases between. The CDR3 totals 15 residues. CDR1 and CDR2 from the germline V gene are LNHDA and SQIVND (reference sequence).

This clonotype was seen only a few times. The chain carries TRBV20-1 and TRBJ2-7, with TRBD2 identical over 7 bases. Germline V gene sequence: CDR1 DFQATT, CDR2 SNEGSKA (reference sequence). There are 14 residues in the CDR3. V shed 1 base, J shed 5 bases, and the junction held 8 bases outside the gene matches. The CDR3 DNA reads TGCAGTGCTAGAGCCACCGGGACTACCCACGAGCAGTACTTC. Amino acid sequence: CSARATGTTHEQYF.

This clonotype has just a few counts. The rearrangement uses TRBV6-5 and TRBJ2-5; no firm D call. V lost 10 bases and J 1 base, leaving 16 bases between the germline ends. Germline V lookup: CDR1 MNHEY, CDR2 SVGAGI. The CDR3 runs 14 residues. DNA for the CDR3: TGTGCCACCCAGACCCTCGAGACCCAAGAGACCCAGTACTTC. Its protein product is CATQTLETQETQYF.

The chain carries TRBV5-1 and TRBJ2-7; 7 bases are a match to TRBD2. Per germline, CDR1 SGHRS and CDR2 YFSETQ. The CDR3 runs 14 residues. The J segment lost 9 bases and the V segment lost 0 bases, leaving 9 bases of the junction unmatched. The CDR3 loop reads CASSLGLAPAGQYF. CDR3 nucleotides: TGCGCCAGCAGCTTGGGACTAGCTCCCGCCGGGCAGTACTTC.

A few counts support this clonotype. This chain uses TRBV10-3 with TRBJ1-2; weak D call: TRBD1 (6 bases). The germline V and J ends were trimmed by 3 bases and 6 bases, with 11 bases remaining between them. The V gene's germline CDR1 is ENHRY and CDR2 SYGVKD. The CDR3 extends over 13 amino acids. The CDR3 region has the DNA TGTGCCATCAGTGAAGGGGGGTCCGATGGCTACACCTTC. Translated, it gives CAISEGGSDGYTF.